The next 17 T cell receptor beta chains were all read from a single sample in a study of regulatory T cells in long-lasting Graves disease. To make TCR beta libraries, researchers used iRepertoire HTBI primers and Arm-PCR of CDR3 regions. One entry per CDR3 protein, called by TCRdb with MiXCR from the multiplex PCR reads. Of roughly 500,000 distinct CDR3 sequences listed, roughly 13% are singletons. Regarding time point: newly diagnosed GD, antithyroid drugs for less than 3 months. Construction of the TCR library relied on RNA isolated from PBMCs. This sample was shared with a second study, whose subject was T cells in Graves' hyperthyroidism and ophthalmopathy.

Sequenced material: peripheral blood mononuclear cells (PBMCs), taken at new diagnosis, from a patient treated with antithyroid drugs. The source of these receptors is a man aged 25-45 years with Graves disease.

This clonotype was recorded a few times. This sequence joins TRBV6-1 and TRBJ2-1; the D gene is possibly TRBD2 (6 bases). Trimming took off 4 bases at V and 2 bases at J, with 15 bases between the two ends. The germline gives CDR1 MNHNS, CDR2 SASEGT. The CDR3 extends over 16 amino acids. The CDR3 region is CASSGVGGGTYNEQFF. As DNA, the CDR3 is TGTGCCAGCAGTGGAGTTGGGGGAGGTACCTACAATGAGCAGTTCTTC.

This clonotype was seen at least ten times. The J gene is TRBJ2-2, the V gene TRBV19; TRBD2 agrees at 7 bases. The CDR3 runs 17 residues. The germline V gene has CDR1 LNHDA and CDR2 SQIVND (reference sequence). V lost 2 bases, J lost 6 bases, and 12 bases stayed unmatched. The CDR3: CASSISGAAKAPGELFF. The CDR3 nucleotides are TGTGCCAGTAGTATAAGCGGGGCGGCCAAAGCTCCCGGGGAGCTGTTTTTT.

To note about this clonotype: A much larger clone lies one base from this, so it may be a read error. The CDR3 carries no conserved terminal phenylalanine or tryptophan, so it likely arises from a read error. The V and J genes are TRBV9 and TRBJ1-4; D remains unclear. The CDR3 has 12 residues. Germline values: CDR1 SGDLS, CDR2 YYNGEE. Between the trimmed V and J ends, which lost 0 bases and 8 bases, there was a span of 5 bases. In nucleotides, the CDR3 is TGTGCCAGCAGCGTAGAGGGAGAAAAACTGTTTCTT. Protein sequence: CASSVEGEKLFL.

The sample holds many counts of this clonotype. The chain joins TRBV6-5 to TRBJ2-7; D might be TRBD1 or TRBD2, each matching 5 bases. CDR3 length equals 16 residues. The germline CDR1 and CDR2 sequences are MNHEY and SVGAGI. Trimming removed 0 bases from V and 1 base from J, with 13 bases in between. In DNA, the CDR3 is TGTGCCAGCAGTTACTCAAAGGGGCGGGCTTCCTACGAGCAGTACTTC. Protein product: CASSYSKGRASYEQYF.

This clonotype has just a few counts. V is TRBV5-5 and J is TRBJ1-3; D gene ambiguous. Trimming removed 1 base at V and 2 bases at J, with 10 bases between. The CDR3 loop spans 15 amino acids. Germline V gives CDR1 SGHKS, CDR2 YYEKEE (reference sequence). This CDR3 is CASSLFGETGNTIYF. The DNA for the CDR3 is TGTGCCAGCAGCTTGTTTGGGGAGACTGGAAACACCATATATTTT.

A remark on this clonotype: A far bigger clonotype differs at one base, so this is likely a read error. This rearrangement joins TRBV28 to TRBJ2-3, with a possible D match to TRBD1 (5 bases). The J call is uncertain, as TRBJ2-7 better fits the DNA end. The CDR3 runs to 15 residues. CDR1 and CDR2 from the germline V gene are MDHEN and SYDVKM. CDR3 in DNA: TGTGCCAGCAGTTTTTGGGGCGAGAGCTCCTACGGGCAGTACTTC. Encoded protein: CASSFWGESSYGQYF.

This clonotype was found many times. The genes are TRBV7-9 and TRBJ1-1; maybe TRBD1 (5 bases). The CDR3 spans 12 residues. Trimming left V 4 bases short and J 3 bases short, with 6 bases between. Per the germline V gene, CDR1 is SEHNR and CDR2 is FQNEAQ (reference sequence). The CDR3 loop reads CASSWTHTEAFF. CDR3 in DNA: TGTGCCAGCAGCTGGACACACACTGAAGCTTTCTTT.

This clonotype has ten or more counts. J is TRBJ2-1 and V is TRBV3-1; 9 bases align to TRBD2. The J segment lost 7 bases and the V segment lost 6 bases, leaving 7 bases of the junction unmatched. CDR1 LGHDT and CDR2 YNNKEL come from the germline V gene (reference sequence). CDR3 length: 14 amino acids. This CDR3 is CASSSWTSENEQFF. In DNA, the CDR3 is TGTGCCAGCAGTTCCTGGACTAGCGAGAATGAGCAGTTCTTC.

This clonotype has a handful of counts. V and J are TRBV7-9 and TRBJ1-2, with a possible D match to TRBD1 (5 bases). CDR1 is SEHNR and CDR2 is FQNEAQ in the germline V gene (reference sequence). The CDR3 consists of 15 residues. V lost 1 base and J 6 bases, leaving 15 bases between the germline ends. CDR3 residues: CASSLVGRVYDGYTF. The CDR3 region has the DNA TGTGCCAGCAGCTTAGTGGGCAGGGTTTACGATGGCTACACCTTC.

This clonotype was found a few times. CDR3 nucleotide sequence: TGTGCCAGCTCACCCGGGACCGCGCTTAACTATGGCTACACCTTC. Protein product: CASSPGTALNYGYTF. The J gene is TRBJ1-2, the V gene TRBV18; TRBD1 might be the D (5 bases). Germline CDR1 reads KGHSH; CDR2 reads LQKENI. This CDR3 is built from 15 residues. V lost 3 bases to trimming and J lost 1 base, with 12 bases between them. The full variable domain, in which reference TRBV18 and TRBJ1-2 provide the parts outside the CDR3, is NAGVMQNPRHLVRRRGQEARLRCSPMKGHSHVYWYRQLPEEGLKFMVYLQKENIIDESGMPKERFSAEFPKEGPSILRIQQVVRGDSAAYFCASSPGTALNYGYTFGSGTRLTVV.

In its sample, this clonotype was seen many times. The CDR3, as DNA: TGTGCCAGCGCTATGACAGCAAATCTTCGATCCTACGAGCAGTACTTC. This encodes CASAMTANLRSYEQYF. V is TRBV2 and J is TRBJ2-7; TRBD1 is a possible D gene (5 bases). V lost 8 bases, J lost 1 base, and 21 bases lay in between. This CDR3 is built from 16 residues. Germline CDR1 SNHLY, CDR2 FYNNEI.

In its sample, this clonotype was seen many times. The J gene is TRBJ2-7, the V gene TRBV25-1, with D tentatively TRBD1 or TRBD2 (8 bases each). Germline V gene lookup returns CDR1 MGHDK and CDR2 SYGVNS. V lost 2 bases and J lost 5, with 22 bases in between. The CDR3 sequence is 17 residues long. The CDR3 DNA reads TGTGCCAGCAGTGAACCCCGGGGGGGGGACAGGCTCAACGAGCAGTACTTC. It is translated as CASSEPRGGDRLNEQYF.

This chain connects TRBV2 to TRBJ1-2, with TRBD1 identical over 7 bases. V was clipped by 7 bases and J by 1 base; unmatched bases: 6. Germline V gives CDR1 SNHLY, CDR2 FYNNEI. The CDR3 loop spans 14 amino acids. DNA of the CDR3: TGTGCCAGCACCAGGGACAGACTTAACTATGGCTACACCTTC. Translation: CASTRDRLNYGYTF.

Comment on this clonotype: This may be a read error, as it is one base from a much larger clone. This CDR3 fails to terminate in the conserved phenylalanine or tryptophan, so it likely reflects a read error. The V call is TRBV20-1, the J call TRBJ2-2; D is perhaps TRBD2 (5 bases). CDR3 length equals 14 residues. Trimming took off 6 bases at V and 7 bases at J, with 18 bases between the two ends. CDR1 and CDR2 (germline): DFQATT, SNEGSKA (reference sequence). This CDR3 reads CSALLGPRGGELFL. The CDR3 DNA reads TGCAGTGCGCTACTAGGGCCTCGGGGCGGGGAGCTGTTTTTG.

In this sample, this clonotype turned up many times. CDR3 residues: CASSLAIQGRLGEQYF. CDR3 in DNA: TGTGCCAGCAGCTTAGCGATACAGGGGAGGCTAGGGGAGCAGTACTTC. The chain uses TRBV11-2 and TRBJ2-7, with a possible D match to TRBD1 (7 bases). The V gene lost 1 base and the J gene lost 7 bases, with 20 bases spanning the gap. Germline lookup yields CDR1 SGHAT and CDR2 FQNNGV. The CDR3 covers 16 residues.

The V call is TRBV10-3, the J call TRBJ2-7, with D tentatively TRBD1 or TRBD2 (6 bases each). The better agreement between TRBJ2-1 and the DNA end casts doubt on the J call. Per germline, CDR1 ENHRY and CDR2 SYGVKD. This CDR3 has 15 residues. The CDR3 DNA follows: TGTGCCATCAGTGAGTCGGGGGGCTCGACCTACGAGCAGTTCTTC. It yields the protein CAISESGGSTYEQFF.

This clonotype was seen repeatedly, ten times or more. The germline gene is not matched at one end of the junction; a read error may be the cause. The chain joins TRBV5-1 to TRBJ1-2, with D uncertain. The CDR3 is 13 residues long. Germline loops: CDR1 SGHRS, CDR2 YFSETQ. The CDR3 sequence: CASSLVADYGYTF. CDR3 DNA sequence: TGTGCCAGCTCATTGGTGGCAGACTATGGCTACACCTTC.